Listed below are T cell receptor beta chains from one sample, sequenced in a study of blood T cell repertoires in COVID-19. Sequenced by immunoSEQ multiplex PCR; TCRdb stores in-frame clones only, minus some. The sample lists approximately 130,000 clones; more than 80% were seen once. Material: peripheral blood. Receptor source: a man aged 70 or older with active or convalescent COVID-19. Both conserved end residues are part of each CDR3. The D gene is left open where the match is weak. Not all rows give a size; the values are once, few, many and, for expanded clones, a class.

DNA | CDR3 | J | V | D | size
TGTGCCAGCAGGGGGATGTACTGCTGGACAGGGCGCGAGCAGTACTTC | CASRGMYCWTGREQYF | TRBJ2-7 | TRBV6-4 | TRBD1 | .
TGCAGCGTAGGGGACAGGTCCTACAATGAGCAGTTCTTC | CSVGDRSYNEQFF | TRBJ2-1 | TRBV29-1 | TRBD1 | .
TGTGCCAGCAGTCCATGGGGCGGGGAAGAAGAGACCCAGTACTTC | CASSPWGGEEETQYF | TRBJ2-5 | TRBV6-4 | . | .
TGTGCCAGCAGCTTGGGCGACAGGAACAATCAGCCCCAGCATTTT | CASSLGDRNNQPQHF | TRBJ1-5 | TRBV5-8 | . | .
TGTGCCAGCAGCTTAGCGCTCGGAGGGTTTGGCTACACCTTC | CASSLALGGFGYTF | TRBJ1-2 | TRBV7-9 | . | .
TGCGCCAGCAGCCGGACAGGGAGAATAGACGAGCAGTACTTC | CASSRTGRIDEQYF | TRBJ2-7 | TRBV5-1 | TRBD1 | .
TGTGCCACCAGTGATTACAGGGCCACAGATACGCAGTATTTT | CATSDYRATDTQYF | TRBJ2-3 | TRBV24-1 | . | .
TGTGCCAGCAGCGTAGGGGGCAACTACGAGCAGTACTTC | CASSVGGNYEQYF | TRBJ2-7 | TRBV9 | . | few
TGTGCCAGCAGTGATTTACGGACAGTCTACGAGCAGTACTTC | CASSDLRTVYEQYF | TRBJ2-7 | TRBV6-1 | . | .
TGTGCCAGCAGCCAAACCCACTTCAGGGGAATCTGGGAGCAGTACTTC | CASSQTHFRGIWEQYF | TRBJ2-7 | TRBV27 | . | .
TGTGCCAGCAGCTTAGCGGGAGGGTTTAGCTCCTACGAGCAGTACTTC | CASSLAGGFSSYEQYF | TRBJ2-7 | TRBV7-9 | TRBD2 | .
TGCAGCGTTGAGGAGGGATTTGGCAATGAGCAGTTCTTC | CSVEEGFGNEQFF | TRBJ2-1 | TRBV29-1 | . | few
TGCGCCAGCAGCTTGGCGGGGGACAGTAGCGGAAATGAGCAGTTCTTC | CASSLAGDSSGNEQFF | TRBJ2-1 | TRBV5-1 | . | .
TGTGCCAGCAGTTTGGGCGGGAGGCCTCAGGGTGACCAGTACTTC | CASSLGGRPQGDQYF | TRBJ2-5 | TRBV27 | TRBD2 | .
TGTGCCAGCAGCTTAGGGGACAGGGTGGCAGATACGCAGTATTTT | CASSLGDRVADTQYF | TRBJ2-3 | TRBV7-2 | TRBD1 | .
TGTGCCAGCGGAGCGGGAGTGGGGACCGGGGAGCTGTTTTTT | CASGAGVGTGELFF | TRBJ2-2 | TRBV27 | TRBD2 | .
TGTGCCCGCACGGGGGGACCGAGCTCCTACAATGAGCAGTTCTTC | CARTGGPSSYNEQFF | TRBJ2-1 | TRBV30 | TRBD2 | .
TGTGCCAGCAGTTTAGCGCTAGCAGCCTACAATGAGCAGTTCTTC | CASSLALAAYNEQFF | TRBJ2-1 | TRBV28 | . | .
TGTGCCAGCAGCTTGTCGGGACAGGGGCGTCAGACTGGCTACACCTTC | CASSLSGQGRQTGYTF | TRBJ1-2 | TRBV7-8 | TRBD1 | few
TGTGCCAGCAGCTATGGACTAGCGGGAGTAAAAGAGACCCAGTACTTC | CASSYGLAGVKETQYF | TRBJ2-5 | TRBV5-4 | TRBD2 | .